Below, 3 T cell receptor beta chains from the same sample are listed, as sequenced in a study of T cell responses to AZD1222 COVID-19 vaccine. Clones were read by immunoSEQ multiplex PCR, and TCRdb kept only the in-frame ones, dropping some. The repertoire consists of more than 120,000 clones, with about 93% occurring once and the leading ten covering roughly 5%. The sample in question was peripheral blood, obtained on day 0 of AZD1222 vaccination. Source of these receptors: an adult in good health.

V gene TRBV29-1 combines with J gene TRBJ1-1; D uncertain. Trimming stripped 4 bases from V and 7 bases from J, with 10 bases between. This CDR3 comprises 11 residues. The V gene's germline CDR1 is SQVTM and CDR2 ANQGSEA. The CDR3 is CSVVGRDEAFF. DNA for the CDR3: TGCAGCGTTGTAGGGAGGGATGAAGCTTTCTTT.

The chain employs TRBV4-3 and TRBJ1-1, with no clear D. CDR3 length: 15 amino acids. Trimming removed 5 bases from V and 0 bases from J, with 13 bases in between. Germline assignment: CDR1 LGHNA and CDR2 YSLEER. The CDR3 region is CASSFGRTMNTEAFF. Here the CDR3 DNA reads TGCGCCAGCAGCTTCGGACGGACCATGAACACTGAAGCTTTCTTT.

The CDR3 nucleotides are TGCGCCAGCAGCCAAGATGGGGGCCTAGGGACTAATGAAAAACTGTTTTTT. Translated, it gives CASSQDGGLGTNEKLFF. V is TRBV4-3 and J is TRBJ1-4; TRBD1 is a possible D gene (6 bases). With 0 bases removed from V and 2 bases from J, the gap between germline ends came to 13 bases. Germline loops: CDR1 LGHNA, CDR2 YSLEER. The CDR3 sequence is 17 residues long.